This TCR beta chain was captured in a study of human T cells and chemical hapten exposure. Study findings and constraints: DPC sensitization produced no change in TCRs with frequency above 1 in 1000. Because all patients had alopecia, their immune responses might differ from healthy ones.

With respect to this clonotype: Its antigen remains unknown. Germline is not matched at one junction end, which may reflect a read error.

One entry per CDR3 protein results from TCRdb running MiXCR on the RACE reads. The table has some 110,000 distinct CDR3 sequences, less than 40% seen once. Time point specified: patch test 3, about 24 weeks after DPC sensitization. As to treatment: therapeutic diphenylcyclopropenone sensitization with weekly scalp DPC. Blood draws came before every patch-test application. The CDR3 runs 9 residues. Looked up from germline, CDR1 is MNHNY and CDR2 is SVGAGI (reference sequence). The V gene is TRBV6-6, the J gene TRBJ2-1, with TRBD2 as a possible D gene (6 bases). The TCR was taken from a man between 40 and 49 years old with alopecia areata. Some clones in this sample may be carry-over from other donors' samples. The material was whole blood, obtained in connection with sensitization to the hapten diphenylcyclopropenone (DPC). The DNA of the CDR3 is TGTGTGGCGGGGTCAGGGCATCTCTTC. Translated: CVAGSGHLF.